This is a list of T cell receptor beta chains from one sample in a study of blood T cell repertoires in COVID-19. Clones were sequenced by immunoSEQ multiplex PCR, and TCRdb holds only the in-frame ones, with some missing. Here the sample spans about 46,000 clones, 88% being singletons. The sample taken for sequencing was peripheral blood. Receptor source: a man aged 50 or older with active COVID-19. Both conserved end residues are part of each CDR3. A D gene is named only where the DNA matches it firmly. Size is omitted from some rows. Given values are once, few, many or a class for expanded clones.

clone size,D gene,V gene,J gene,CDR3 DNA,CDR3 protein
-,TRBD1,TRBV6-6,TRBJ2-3,TGTGCCAGCAGTTACGGACAGGCTACAGATACGCAGTATTTT,CASSYGQATDTQYF
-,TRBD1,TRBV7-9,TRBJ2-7,TGTGCCAGCAGTTCACCGGGACAGGCGTCCTCCTACGAGCAGTACTTC,CASSSPGQASSYEQYF
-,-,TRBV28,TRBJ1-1,TGTGCCAGCAGGCCCCACATGAACACTGAAGCTTTCTTT,CASRPHMNTEAFF
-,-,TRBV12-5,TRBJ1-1,TGTGCTAGTGGTTTGTCGACAGAGAACACTGAAGCTTTCTTT,CASGLSTENTEAFF
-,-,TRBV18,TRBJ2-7,TGTGCCAGCTCACCACCCACTGCCTACGAGCAGTACTTC,CASSPPTAYEQYF
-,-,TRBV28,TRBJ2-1,TGTGCCAGCACGGATCTAGGGACACTGAATTCCAATGAGCAGTTCTTC,CASTDLGTLNSNEQFF
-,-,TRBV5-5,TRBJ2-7,TGTGCCAGCAGCTCCCCTACTAGGGAGCTAGGGCGGCAGTACTTC,CASSSPTRELGRQYF
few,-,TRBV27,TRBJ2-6,TGTGCCAGCAGGACAGTCTCTGGGGCCAACGTCCTGACTTTC,CASRTVSGANVLTF
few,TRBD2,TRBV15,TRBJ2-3,TGTGCCACCAGCAGAGAGGGACTAGCGGGGCTGGGGGCAGATACGCAGTATTTT,CATSREGLAGLGADTQYF
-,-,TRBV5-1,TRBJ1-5,TGCGCCAGCAGCTTAGCGGGACTGGTCAATCAGCCCCAGCATTTT,CASSLAGLVNQPQHF
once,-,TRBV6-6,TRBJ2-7,TGTGCCAGCATTGATACTACCTACGAGCAGTACTTC,CASIDTTYEQYF
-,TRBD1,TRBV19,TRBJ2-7,TGTGCCACAAGGACAGGGGCGGACGACGAGCAGTACTTC,CATRTGADDEQYF
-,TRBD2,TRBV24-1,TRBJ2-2,TGTGCCACCAGAGCGGGAGGCGGGCCCGGGGAGCTGTTTTTT,CATRAGGGPGELFF